The rows below give T cell receptor beta chains drawn from one sample of a study of cytomegalovirus exposure and HLA in healthy donors. Here immunoSEQ multiplex PCR was the method, and the copy in TCRdb shows in-frame clones only, minus some. This sample has about 190,000 clones, with approximately 80% found just once. Input material: PBMCs. The receptor source for this set is a woman younger than 45 in good health and CMV-seropositive. Both conserved end residues are part of each CDR3. A D gene is named only where the DNA matches it firmly. A clone size is listed for some rows: how often the clone was seen (once, few, many), or a class if it is expanded.

V gene	D gene	clone size	J gene	CDR3 DNA	CDR3 protein
TRBV28	.	.	TRBJ2-2	TGTGCCAGCAGTTTGCCCAGGGGATTGAACACCGGGGAGCTGTTTTTT	CASSLPRGLNTGELFF
TRBV9	.	.	TRBJ2-1	TGTGCCAGCAGCGTAGGATGGGGGGAAGCGAGCTCCTACAATGAGCAGTTCTTC	CASSVGWGEASSYNEQFF
TRBV6-1	TRBD1	.	TRBJ1-4	TGTGCCAGCAGTGAACCGACAGGGGAGGGGGAAAAACTGTTTTTT	CASSEPTGEGEKLFF
TRBV6-1	TRBD1	.	TRBJ1-6	TGTGCGCTAAGGGACAGTTATAATTCACCCCTCCACTTT	CALRDSYNSPLHF
TRBV6-5	.	.	TRBJ1-3	TGTGCCAGCAGTTACAAGGGGGAAACTGGAAACACCATATATTTT	CASSYKGETGNTIYF
TRBV5-4	.	.	TRBJ2-2	TGTGCCAGCAGCCAACTCACCGGGGAGCTGTTTTTT	CASSQLTGELFF
TRBV30	TRBD2	.	TRBJ2-5	TGTGCCTGGAGTGCAAAACCTAGGACTAGCGGGAGAAAGACCCAGTACTTC	CAWSAKPRTSGRKTQYF
TRBV5-4	.	.	TRBJ1-1	TGTGCCAGCAGCTTGGCAGCTGAAGCTTTCTTT	CASSLAAEAFF
TRBV4-2	.	.	TRBJ1-1	TGTGCCAGCAGCCCTTCCTACCGGAGCGGGTTGAACACTGAAGCTTTCTTT	CASSPSYRSGLNTEAFF
TRBV7-2	TRBD1	once	TRBJ2-5	TGTGCCAGCAGCTTAGAAACAGGGGAAGAGACCCAGTACTTC	CASSLETGEETQYF
TRBV4-1	TRBD2	once	TRBJ2-3	TGCGCCAGCAGCCAAGACTCCAGCGGGGGGCTTGGGACGCAGTATTTT	CASSQDSSGGLGTQYF
TRBV10-3	TRBD1	few	TRBJ1-5	TGTGCCATCAGAAATGACAGGGCTAATCAGCCCCAGCATTTT	CAIRNDRANQPQHF
TRBV7-9	.	.	TRBJ2-7	TGTGCCAGCAGCTGGTACAGGGTGGAAGGCGAGCAGTACTTC	CASSWYRVEGEQYF
TRBV5-1	.	.	TRBJ1-3	TGCGCCAGCAGCTTGGGGTTACTTGATCCAAGCTCTGGAAACACCATATATTTT	CASSLGLLDPSSGNTIYF
TRBV28	.	once	TRBJ1-4	TGTGCCAGCAGTACGGGGACACCACTAGAGAAACTGTTTTTT	CASSTGTPLEKLFF
TRBV6-5	TRBD2	.	TRBJ2-3	TGTGCCAGCAGTTATGTAGCGGGGTGGGGCACAGATACGCAGTATTTT	CASSYVAGWGTDTQYF
TRBV29-1	TRBD1	.	TRBJ2-2	TGCAGCGCCAGCACAGGGGCCGCGGGGGAGCTGTTTTTT	CSASTGAAGELFF
TRBV5-4	.	.	TRBJ1-1	TGTGCCAGCAGCTTGGGGGTTAGGGGCACTGAAGCTTTCTTT	CASSLGVRGTEAFF
TRBV15	TRBD1	.	TRBJ1-2	TGTGCCACCAGCAGGACAGGGGACCCCTATGGCTACACCTTC	CATSRTGDPYGYTF
TRBV7-6	.	few	TRBJ1-5	TGTGCCAGCAGCATCCGTCGACAGGTCGATCAGTCCCAGCATTTT	CASSIRRQVDQSQHF
TRBV12-5	.	.	TRBJ2-2	TGTGCTAGTGGTTTGCCCAGGGACACCGGGGAGCTGTTTTTT	CASGLPRDTGELFF
TRBV30	TRBD1	.	TRBJ2-7	TGTGCCTGGAGCTGGGACAGGGCCTGGGCCGAGCAGTACTTC	CAWSWDRAWAEQYF
TRBV10-3	.	.	TRBJ1-2	TGTGCCATCAGTGAGGGACCACAGGGAGATGGCTACACCTTC	CAISEGPQGDGYTF
TRBV2	.	.	TRBJ1-1	TGTGCCAGCAGCCCGGGGGACGGGACCACTGAAGCTTTCTTT	CASSPGDGTTEAFF
TRBV15	.	once	TRBJ1-2	TGTGCCACCACCGGGGGAAACTATGGCTACACCTTC	CATTGGNYGYTF
TRBV28	TRBD1	.	TRBJ2-5	TGTGCCAGCACTCTTACCCCCCCAACAGGGGGCTTGGGGACCCAGTACTTC	CASTLTPPTGGLGTQYF
TRBV9	.	.	TRBJ1-6	TGTGCCAGCAGCGAGATGGACTGGCCGGGGACACCCCTCCACTTT	CASSEMDWPGTPLHF
TRBV27	.	.	TRBJ2-4	TGTGCCAGCAGCCTAAGAGGCCCCACGGCCAAAAACATTCAGTACTTC	CASSLRGPTAKNIQYF
TRBV5-8	TRBD1	.	TRBJ2-5	TGTGCCAGCAGAATGACGGGACAGCCGATAAAGACCCAGTACTTC	CASRMTGQPIKTQYF
TRBV19	.	once	TRBJ1-6	TGTGCCAGTAGGGACAGATATTCACCCCTCCACTTT	CASRDRYSPLHF
TRBV21-1	.	.	TRBJ1-2	TGTGCCAGCAGCAAAGGGGACACGGCAGTTTTTAACTATGGCTACACCTTC	CASSKGDTAVFNYGYTF
TRBV2	.	.	TRBJ2-7	TGTGCCAGCGGGCCCCGGTTCCACGAGCAGTACTTC	CASGPRFHEQYF
TRBV29-1	TRBD1	.	TRBJ1-4	TGCAGCATCCTTACAGGGGTGGATGAAAAACTGTTTTTT	CSILTGVDEKLFF
TRBV18	TRBD1	few	TRBJ1-6	TGTGCCAGCCGGGACAGGGGTCTTAATTCACCCCTCCACTTT	CASRDRGLNSPLHF
TRBV7-2	.	once	TRBJ2-7	TGTGCCAGCAGCTTAAGGGGACTCAACTACGAGCAGTACTTC	CASSLRGLNYEQYF
TRBV28	TRBD2	.	TRBJ2-2	TGTGCCAGCAGTTTGAGCGGGGGGGCCCTAGGGACCGGGGAGCTGTTTTTT	CASSLSGGALGTGELFF
TRBV11-3	.	.	TRBJ2-4	TGTGCCAGCAGCATTAGCAGCTTTGGACTGTTTCAGTACTTC	CASSISSFGLFQYF
TRBV6-6	.	.	TRBJ2-7	TGTGCCAGCAGTACCCCCCCAGGGCACGAGCAGTACTTC	CASSTPPGHEQYF
TRBV7-9	.	.	TRBJ2-3	TGTGCCAGCAGTGGCGGCCCCCCAGATACGCAGTATTTT	CASSGGPPDTQYF
TRBV7-6	TRBD2	.	TRBJ2-1	TGTGCCAGCAGCATTAGCGGGGGGGTTTACAATGAGCAGTTCTTC	CASSISGGVYNEQFF
TRBV4-1	TRBD2	.	TRBJ2-4	TGCGCCAGCAGCCAAGATGGGGGACGGGTAGCGGGAGGTCGGAACAAAAACATTCAGTACTTC	CASSQDGGRVAGGRNKNIQYF
TRBV25-1	TRBD2	few	TRBJ2-7	TGTGCCAGCACCGGGACTAGCGGGAGCGAGCAGTACTTC	CASTGTSGSEQYF
TRBV28	.	.	TRBJ1-5	TGTGCCAGCAGCTACCGCCCTGGGACACTTTATAATCAGCCCCAGCATTTT	CASSYRPGTLYNQPQHF
TRBV5-6	TRBD1	.	TRBJ2-2	TGTGCCAGCAGCAAAACAGGGGTTCTCACCGGGGAGCTGTTTTTT	CASSKTGVLTGELFF
TRBV15	.	.	TRBJ2-7	TGTGCCACCAGCCTCCCCCGGACTAATCTTCAAAGGGAGCAGTACTTC	CATSLPRTNLQREQYF
TRBV9	.	.	TRBJ1-3	TGTGCCAGCAGCGTAGCAGGAACGGGGGGCGGAAACACCATATATTTT	CASSVAGTGGGNTIYF
TRBV5-1	TRBD2	.	TRBJ2-7	TGCGCCAGCAGCTTGGGCGGGGGAGAGGACGAGCAGTACTTC	CASSLGGGEDEQYF
TRBV19	TRBD1	.	TRBJ1-2	TGTGCCAGTAGCCCGGGACAGGGGGCTCGTGGCTACACCTTC	CASSPGQGARGYTF
TRBV5-4	.	.	TRBJ1-1	TGTGCCAGCAGCGTACGGGACACTGAAGCTTTCTTT	CASSVRDTEAFF
TRBV28	TRBD1	.	TRBJ1-2	TGTGCCAGTCTCGGAGGGGGCCGTGGCTACACCTTC	CASLGGGRGYTF
TRBV7-9	TRBD2	.	TRBJ2-7	TGTGCCAGCAGCTTAGCTGGACTAGCTGGCGAGCAGTACTTC	CASSLAGLAGEQYF
TRBV6-1	.	once	TRBJ2-3	TGTGCCAGCAGTGAAGCGGGGTGGGGAGGCGGGGACTCAGATACGCAGTATTTT	CASSEAGWGGGDSDTQYF